The entry below describes one T cell receptor beta chain. What it binds is not known. The repertoire was sequenced with immunoSEQ multiplex PCR; TCRdb's copy has only in-frame clones and lacks some. The table shows some 190,000 clones, with approximately 90% occurring only once. The data originate from a study of Ad26.COV2.S vaccination and SARS-CoV-2 variants. General study points: Responses of spike-specific T cells (both CD8+ and CD4+) reportedly showed substantial breadth after vaccination. Vaccinees showed greater spike-specific TCR breadth than placebo recipients.

The V gene's germline CDR1 is LNHNV and CDR2 YYDKDF (reference sequence). The V gene lost 2 bases and the J gene lost 2 bases, with 9 bases spanning the gap. The CDR3 runs to 14 residues. The chain employs TRBV15 and TRBJ2-5; a possible D gene is TRBD2 (5 bases). The source of this sequence is a human donor who had recovered from COVID-19. This specimen consisted of peripheral blood, obtained after recovery from COVID-19. CDR3 residues: CATSRYGVQETQYF. CDR3 in DNA: TGTGCCACCAGCAGATACGGGGTTCAAGAGACCCAGTACTTC.